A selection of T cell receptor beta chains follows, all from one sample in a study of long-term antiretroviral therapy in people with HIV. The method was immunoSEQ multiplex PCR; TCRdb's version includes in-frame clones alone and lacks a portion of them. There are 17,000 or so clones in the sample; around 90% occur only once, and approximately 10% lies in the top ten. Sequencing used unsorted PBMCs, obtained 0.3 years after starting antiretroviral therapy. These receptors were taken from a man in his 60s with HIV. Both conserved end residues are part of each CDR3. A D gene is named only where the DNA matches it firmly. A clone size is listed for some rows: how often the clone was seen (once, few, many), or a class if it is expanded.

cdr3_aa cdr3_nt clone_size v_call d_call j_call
CASSKRQTNTEAFF TGTGCCAGTAGTAAGAGGCAGACGAACACTGAAGCTTTCTTT few TRBV19 . TRBJ1-1
CASSSARAGEKLFF TGTGCCAGCAGCTCCGCCAGGGCGGGGGAAAAACTGTTTTTT . TRBV5-6 . TRBJ1-4
CASSLSAGGLASGTQYF TGTGCCAGCAGTCTATCCGCAGGGGGCTTAGCTAGCGGTACGCAGTATTTT . TRBV7-2 . TRBJ2-3
CASSRGQTYEQYF TGTGCCAGCAGCCGGGGACAGACCTACGAGCAGTACTTC . TRBV7-3 TRBD1 TRBJ2-7
CASSPDGANTEAFF TGTGCCAGCAGCCCCGACGGCGCAAACACTGAAGCTTTCTTT . TRBV9 . TRBJ1-1
CASRTSQETQYF TGTGCCAGCAGAACTAGTCAAGAGACCCAGTACTTC . TRBV28 . TRBJ2-5
CASIPTSGNSYEQYF TGTGCCAGCATCCCGACTAGCGGAAACTCCTACGAGCAGTACTTC . TRBV21-1 . TRBJ2-7
CASSLTGGSTGELFF TGTGCCAGCAGTTTAACAGGGGGGAGCACCGGGGAGCTGTTTTTT once TRBV27 TRBD1 TRBJ2-2
CASSNPGTSGRALEQYF TGTGCCAGCAGTAACCCCGGGACTAGCGGGAGGGCCCTCGAGCAGTACTTC . TRBV27 TRBD2 TRBJ2-7
CASGLVHTGGLVMDSGNTIYF TGTGCTAGTGGTTTGGTACATACAGGGGGGCTTGTGATGGACTCTGGAAACACCATATATTTT . TRBV12-5 TRBD1 TRBJ1-3
CASSTEREGFGTEAFF TGTGCCAGCAGTACTGAAAGGGAAGGATTTGGCACTGAAGCTTTCTTT . TRBV27 . TRBJ1-1
CASSLELTQYF TGCGCCAGCAGCTTGGAGTTGACCCAGTACTTC once TRBV5-1 . TRBJ2-5
CASGPRIQETQYF TGTGCTAGTGGTCCGAGGATCCAAGAGACCCAGTACTTC . TRBV12-5 . TRBJ2-5
CASSIGRQHFNEKLFF TGTGCCAGTAGTATAGGTCGGCAGCATTTTAATGAAAAACTGTTTTTT . TRBV19 . TRBJ1-4
CAISAQGRYSPLHF TGTGCCATCAGTGCGCAGGGGCGGTATTCACCCCTCCACTTT . TRBV10-3 . TRBJ1-6
CSAQGATNEKLFF TGCAGCGCACAGGGGGCAACTAATGAAAAACTGTTTTTT . TRBV29-1 TRBD1 TRBJ1-4
CASSLRGLDQETQYF TGTGCCAGCAGTTTGAGGGGACTGGACCAAGAGACCCAGTACTTC . TRBV6-5 . TRBJ2-5